The clone carrying this T cell receptor (beta chain) was seen many times. Germline V gene lookup returns CDR1 SGHKS and CDR2 YYEKEE (reference sequence). The CDR3 loop spans 15 amino acids. The trim removed 1 base at V and 5 bases at J, leaving 3 bases unmatched. This sample is part of a study of T cells in Graves' hyperthyroidism and ophthalmopathy. The investigators amplified TCR beta CDR3 regions from RNA transcripts. In the first-round RT-PCR of the TCR CDR3, the HTBI primer set was used. TCRdb reprocessed the multiplex PCR reads via MiXCR and lists one record per CDR3 protein. The sample lists approximately 400,000 distinct CDR3 sequences, approximately 14% occurring once.

The sample was blood. The TCR was taken from a woman in her sixties or seventies with Graves' hyperthyroidism. The rearrangement links TRBV5-5 to TRBJ2-2; 9 nucleotides align to TRBD2. The CDR3 spells CASSLYTSGTGELFF. CDR3 in DNA: TGTGCCAGCAGCTTGTACACTAGCGGGACCGGGGAGCTGTTTTTT. Full variable domain (remainder filled in from reference TRBV5-5 and TRBJ2-2): DAGVTQSPTHLIKTRGQQVTLRCSPISGHKSVSWYQQVLGQGPQFIFQYYEKEERGRGNFPDRFSARQFPNYSSELNVNALLLGDSALYLCASSLYTSGTGELFFGEGSRLTVL.